The rows below give T cell receptor beta chains drawn from one sample of a study of vaccination and CD4 T cells after COVID-19. TCRdb re-analysed the PCR reads in MiXCR, keeping a single row per CDR3 protein. The sample shows around 11,000 distinct CDR3 sequences, approximately 40% of them seen only once. Antigens for these TCRs are unknown. The sample consisted of CD4+ T cells from blood, cultured in vitro, taken after SARS-CoV-2 vaccination. The receptors were gathered from a human donor who had recovered from COVID-19. The CDR3 runs from the conserved cysteine through the conserved F or W. D genes are given only for firm matches.

V gene: TRBV18; J gene: TRBJ2-7; D gene: TRBD1; CDR3 protein: CASSPGGGTGLYEQYF
V gene: TRBV6-1; J gene: TRBJ2-1; D gene: .; CDR3 protein: CASIQFSYNEQFF
V gene: TRBV12-3/TRBV12-4; J gene: TRBJ2-7; D gene: .; CDR3 protein: CASSTRDTYEQYF
V gene: TRBV2; J gene: TRBJ2-1; D gene: TRBD2; CDR3 protein: CASRAGGEQFF
V gene: TRBV6-1; J gene: TRBJ1-3; D gene: .; CDR3 protein: CASSRGSGMPNTIYF
V gene: TRBV4-3; J gene: TRBJ1-2; D gene: .; CDR3 protein: CASSRERNYGYTF
V gene: TRBV7-2; J gene: TRBJ1-3; D gene: .; CDR3 protein: CASTTRTGNTIYF
V gene: TRBV4-3; J gene: TRBJ2-6; D gene: .; CDR3 protein: CASSRLGSGANVLTF
V gene: TRBV2; J gene: TRBJ2-7; D gene: .; CDR3 protein: CAASKQGRNTEEYF
V gene: TRBV19; J gene: TRBJ1-2; D gene: .; CDR3 protein: CASTDRYGYTF
V gene: TRBV28; J gene: TRBJ1-2; D gene: TRBD1; CDR3 protein: CASSLRDRGPTNYGYTF
V gene: TRBV7-8; J gene: TRBJ2-7; D gene: TRBD2; CDR3 protein: CASSLGLQEFWYF
V gene: TRBV27; J gene: TRBJ1-1; D gene: .; CDR3 protein: CASSFRTPTKGTEAFF
V gene: TRBV19; J gene: TRBJ1-5; D gene: TRBD1; CDR3 protein: CASSLAIRTGAKNQPQHF
V gene: TRBV20-1; J gene: TRBJ2-7; D gene: .; CDR3 protein: CSARDLDWRYEQYF
V gene: TRBV20-1; J gene: TRBJ1-1; D gene: .; CDR3 protein: CSARGPSGTEAFF
V gene: TRBV29-1; J gene: TRBJ2-5; D gene: TRBD1; CDR3 protein: CSADRGRETQYF
V gene: TRBV6-5; J gene: TRBJ1-1; D gene: .; CDR3 protein: CASSYPQQATNTEAFF
V gene: TRBV19; J gene: TRBJ1-1; D gene: .; CDR3 protein: CASSILSKSIGSTEAFF
V gene: TRBV6-5; J gene: TRBJ1-1; D gene: .; CDR3 protein: CASSYPGIPPTEAFF
V gene: TRBV20-1; J gene: TRBJ2-4; D gene: TRBD2; CDR3 protein: CSARSRLAGAKNIQYF
V gene: TRBV7-2; J gene: TRBJ1-1; D gene: .; CDR3 protein: CASSLWGRNTEAFF
V gene: TRBV18; J gene: TRBJ2-3; D gene: TRBD1; CDR3 protein: CASSPRGTGYGTDTQYF
V gene: TRBV6-2/TRBV6-3; J gene: TRBJ1-1; D gene: .; CDR3 protein: CASTTPFYVAEAFF
V gene: TRBV29-1; J gene: TRBJ1-3; D gene: .; CDR3 protein: CSVAYLGNTIYF
V gene: TRBV15; J gene: TRBJ2-5; D gene: .; CDR3 protein: CATSRDVSGSQETQYF
V gene: TRBV7-9; J gene: TRBJ2-2; D gene: .; CDR3 protein: CASSLRQGTNTGELFF
V gene: TRBV30; J gene: TRBJ2-5; D gene: TRBD1; CDR3 protein: CAWSRTDRQETQYF
V gene: TRBV6-2/TRBV6-3; J gene: TRBJ1-5; D gene: .; CDR3 protein: CAIDVRTGPYSNQPQHF
V gene: TRBV6-2/TRBV6-3; J gene: TRBJ2-7; D gene: TRBD1; CDR3 protein: CASSGSLGQANYEQYF
V gene: TRBV20-1; J gene: TRBJ2-7; D gene: TRBD1; CDR3 protein: CSARDEVRQGRQYF
V gene: TRBV6-2/TRBV6-3; J gene: TRBJ1-2; D gene: .; CDR3 protein: CASILRPTDTYGHTF
V gene: TRBV20-1; J gene: TRBJ2-2; D gene: .; CDR3 protein: CSARVVWGELFF
V gene: TRBV6-1; J gene: TRBJ2-1; D gene: TRBD2; CDR3 protein: CASSEFSGRAYNEQFF
V gene: TRBV19; J gene: TRBJ2-3; D gene: .; CDR3 protein: CASNDPGTALGDTQYF
V gene: TRBV6-1; J gene: TRBJ1-2; D gene: .; CDR3 protein: CASSNPDGGGYGYTF
V gene: TRBV18; J gene: TRBJ2-5; D gene: .; CDR3 protein: CASSPRQAPETQYF
V gene: TRBV7-6; J gene: TRBJ2-7; D gene: .; CDR3 protein: CASSLTDGSSYEQYF
V gene: TRBV28; J gene: TRBJ2-2; D gene: TRBD1; CDR3 protein: CASSLWGQTLTGELFF
V gene: TRBV18; J gene: TRBJ1-1; D gene: .; CDR3 protein: CASSPGEGGNTEAFF
V gene: TRBV10-3; J gene: TRBJ2-7; D gene: TRBD1; CDR3 protein: CAISDTDRGLDEQYF
V gene: TRBV6-2/TRBV6-3; J gene: TRBJ2-5; D gene: .; CDR3 protein: CASSLRGQETQYF
V gene: TRBV19; J gene: TRBJ1-5; D gene: TRBD1; CDR3 protein: CASRDRGFANQPQHF
V gene: TRBV7-9; J gene: TRBJ1-1; D gene: .; CDR3 protein: CASSFIGGNPRNTEAFF